This T cell receptor beta chain was recovered during a study of blood T cell repertoires in COVID-19. This clone came up once. This table comes from immunoSEQ multiplex PCR, and its TCRdb copy is limited to in-frame clones, with some not included. This sample has 200,000 to 300,000 clones; approximately 89% occur once, and the top ten carry just under 6.5%. V was cut by 2 bases and J by 4 bases, with 3 bases left in between. Germline CDR1 is DFQATT and CDR2 is SNEGSKA (reference sequence). The CDR3 length is 11 residues. Patients from Seattle were sampled longitudinally, starting during active infection.

This TCR was sampled from a woman aged 25 to 45 with COVID-19, enrolled during active disease. This chain joins TRBV20-1 and TRBJ2-1, with D unresolved. Sample: peripheral blood. The CDR3 region has the DNA TGCAGTGCTAGACTATACAATGAGCAGTTCTTC. This sequence encodes CSARLYNEQFF.